Listed below are T cell receptor beta chains from one sample, sequenced in a study of cytomegalovirus exposure and HLA in healthy donors. The table came from immunoSEQ multiplex PCR; TCRdb's copy has only in-frame clones and leaves some out. The table shows about 120,000 clones, with 80% occurring only once. Material: PBMCs. The receptor set was obtained from a male donor in good health and CMV-seronegative. The conserved cysteine and the conserved F or W are not part of the CDR3 here. Clone sizes are given selectively: once, few, many, or a class where the clone is expanded.

j_call cdr3_length clone_size v_call cdr3_aa
TRBJ2-3 10 NA TRBV6-6 ASSYTGDTQY
TRBJ1-2 12 NA TRBV6-6 ASIEGQGRHGYT
TRBJ2-5 16 NA TRBV15 ATSRVPRDSDPQETQY
TRBJ2-3 15 NA TRBV11-2 ASSTPRRGRIVDTQY
TRBJ2-3 12 NA TRBV6-4 ATSGTGGADTQY
TRBJ2-1 12 NA TRBV6-5 ASSYSLSYNEQF
TRBJ1-1 11 NA TRBV2 ASSPTLNTEAF
TRBJ2-1 14 NA TRBV4-3 ASSLSRGADYNEQF
TRBJ2-1 11 NA TRBV2 ASIKDSYNEQF
TRBJ1-5 12 NA TRBV2 ASSQGQGAQPQH
TRBJ2-2 15 NA TRBV15 ATSRKAGGIGTGELF
TRBJ2-7 13 once TRBV27 ASSLQPGLPSEQY
TRBJ1-2 15 NA TRBV21-1 ASSKGGAGGRNYGYT
TRBJ2-1 15 NA TRBV7-2 ASSPSGGPTSYNEQF
TRBJ2-3 13 NA TRBV6-1 ASSEVAGGADTQY
TRBJ1-5 12 NA TRBV19 ASSPGQPNQPQH
TRBJ1-2 15 NA TRBV7-9 ASSPTSRGHPNYGYT
TRBJ2-6 15 NA TRBV4-2 ASSDSDSGSGANVLT
TRBJ2-5 13 NA TRBV5-1 ASRPQAGSQETQY
TRBJ2-7 12 NA TRBV27 ASSFGTGAYEQY
TRBJ2-2 11 NA TRBV12-5 ASGSGGARELF
TRBJ2-4 12 NA TRBV25-1 ASSEEGSKNIQY
TRBJ1-5 12 few TRBV27 ASTQTGSNQPQH
TRBJ2-3 16 once TRBV7-9 ASSPSMGGSPSTDTQY
TRBJ2-7 13 NA TRBV10-3 AISEWISGTYEQY
TRBJ1-2 12 NA TRBV30 AWSPLPRNYGYT
TRBJ2-4 14 NA TRBV6-5 ASSSWTDLAKNSQY
TRBJ1-2 9 NA TRBV2 ASRVQGGYT
TRBJ1-1 12 NA TRBV18 ASSLGQGAPEAF
TRBJ2-5 11 NA TRBV21-1 ARQGLKGETQY
TRBJ1-4 13 NA TRBV6-5 ASRRAAGGNEKLF
TRBJ1-2 10 few TRBV7-9 ASTDRHYGYT
TRBJ2-3 15 NA TRBV2 ASSQNGLAGWSDTQY
TRBJ1-1 13 NA TRBV28 ASSFLFSGQILAF
TRBJ1-1 12 NA TRBV7-2 ASSLERGGTEAF
TRBJ2-5 10 once TRBV7-8 ASSGRGETQY
TRBJ1-5 16 NA TRBV4-3 ASSHLVDRDLLDQPQH
TRBJ2-7 13 NA TRBV5-6 ASSLVVGGSYEQY
TRBJ1-6 15 NA TRBV4-2 ASSQVRGGGSNSPLH
TRBJ2-3 16 NA TRBV18 ASSPDVWGTGPSDTQY
TRBJ2-7 11 NA TRBV10-2 ASLRAGRSEQY
TRBJ1-2 11 NA TRBV6-1 ASTQITNYGYT
TRBJ2-3 12 few TRBV19 ASSIRPGWDTQY
TRBJ2-7 12 few TRBV5-1 ASSLEGGAYEQY
TRBJ1-1 14 few TRBV5-1 ASSLAPLQGATEAF